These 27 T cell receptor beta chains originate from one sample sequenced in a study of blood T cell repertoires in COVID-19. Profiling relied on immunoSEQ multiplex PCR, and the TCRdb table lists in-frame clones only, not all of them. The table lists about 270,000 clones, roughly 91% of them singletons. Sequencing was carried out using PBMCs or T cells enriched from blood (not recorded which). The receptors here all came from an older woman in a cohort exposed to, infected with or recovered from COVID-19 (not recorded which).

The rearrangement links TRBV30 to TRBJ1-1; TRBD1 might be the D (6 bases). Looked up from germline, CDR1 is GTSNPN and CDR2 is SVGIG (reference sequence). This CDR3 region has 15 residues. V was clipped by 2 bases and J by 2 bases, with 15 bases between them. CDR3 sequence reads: CAWSPPTGSNTEAFF. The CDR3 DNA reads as TGTGCCTGGAGTCCTCCGACAGGTTCTAACACTGAAGCTTTCTTT.

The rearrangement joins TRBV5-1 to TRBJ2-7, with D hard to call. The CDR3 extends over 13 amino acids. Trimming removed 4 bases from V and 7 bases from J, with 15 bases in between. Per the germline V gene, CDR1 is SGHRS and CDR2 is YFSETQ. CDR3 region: CASSPLPRGEQYF. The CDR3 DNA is TGCGCCAGCAGCCCCCTACCTAGAGGAGAGCAGTACTTC.

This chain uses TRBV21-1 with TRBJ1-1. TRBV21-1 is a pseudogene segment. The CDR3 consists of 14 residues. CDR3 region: CASFIRGGNTEAFF. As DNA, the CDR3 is TGTGCCAGCTTCATACGCGGGGGGAACACTGAAGCTTTCTTT.

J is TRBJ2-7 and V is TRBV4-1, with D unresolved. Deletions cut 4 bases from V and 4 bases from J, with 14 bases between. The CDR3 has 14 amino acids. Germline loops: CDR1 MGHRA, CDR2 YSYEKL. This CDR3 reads CASSPSGLPYEQYF. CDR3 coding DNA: TGCGCCAGCAGCCCGTCGGGTCTACCTTACGAGCAGTACTTC.

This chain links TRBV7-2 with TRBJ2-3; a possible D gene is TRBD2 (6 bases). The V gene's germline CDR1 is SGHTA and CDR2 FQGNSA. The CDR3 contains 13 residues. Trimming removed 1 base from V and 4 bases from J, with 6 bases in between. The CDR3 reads CASSLGEADTQYF. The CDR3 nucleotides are TGTGCCAGCAGCTTAGGGGAGGCAGATACGCAGTATTTT.

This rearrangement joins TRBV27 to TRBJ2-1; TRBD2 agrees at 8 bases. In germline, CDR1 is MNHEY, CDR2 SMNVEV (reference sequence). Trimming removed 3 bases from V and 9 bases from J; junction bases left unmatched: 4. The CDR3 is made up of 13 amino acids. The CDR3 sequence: CASSFSREAEQFF. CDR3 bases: TGTGCCAGCAGTTTCTCGCGGGAGGCTGAGCAGTTCTTC.

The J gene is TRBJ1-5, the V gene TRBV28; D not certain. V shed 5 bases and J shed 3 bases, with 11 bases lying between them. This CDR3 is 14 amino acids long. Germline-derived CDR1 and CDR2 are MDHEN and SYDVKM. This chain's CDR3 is CASSNGEFNQPQHF. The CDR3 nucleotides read TGTGCCAGCAGTAACGGGGAATTCAATCAGCCCCAGCATTTT.

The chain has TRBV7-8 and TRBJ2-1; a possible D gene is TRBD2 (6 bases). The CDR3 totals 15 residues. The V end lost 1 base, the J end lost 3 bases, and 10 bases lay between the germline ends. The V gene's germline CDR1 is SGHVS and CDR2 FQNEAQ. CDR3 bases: TGTGCCAGCAGCTTAGTACTAGCAAACTACAATGAGCAGTTCTTC. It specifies CASSLVLANYNEQFF.

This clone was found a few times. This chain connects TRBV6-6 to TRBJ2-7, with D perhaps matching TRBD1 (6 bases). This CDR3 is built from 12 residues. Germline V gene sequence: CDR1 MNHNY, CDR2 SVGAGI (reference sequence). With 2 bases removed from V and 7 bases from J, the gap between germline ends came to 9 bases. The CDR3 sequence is CASSYTGREQYF. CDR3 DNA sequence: TGTGCCAGCAGTTACACAGGGCGGGAGCAGTACTTC.

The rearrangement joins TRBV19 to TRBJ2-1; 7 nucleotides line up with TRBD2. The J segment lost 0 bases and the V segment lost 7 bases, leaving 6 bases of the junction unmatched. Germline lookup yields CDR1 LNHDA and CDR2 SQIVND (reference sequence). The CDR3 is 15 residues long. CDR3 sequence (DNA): TGTGCCAGTAAGTGGAGCGGGAACTCCTACAATGAGCAGTTCTTC. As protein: CASKWSGNSYNEQFF.

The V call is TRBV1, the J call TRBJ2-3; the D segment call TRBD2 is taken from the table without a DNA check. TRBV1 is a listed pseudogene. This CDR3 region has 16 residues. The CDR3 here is CTSSQVASGYADTQYF. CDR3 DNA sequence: TGCACCAGCAGCCAGGTGGCTAGCGGGTACGCAGATACGCAGTATTTT.

The CDR3 here is CASSHKRTSGSEDTQYF. CDR3 nucleotide sequence: TGTGCCAGCAGTCATAAACGGACTAGCGGGAGTGAAGATACGCAGTATTTT. This chain joins TRBV6-6 and TRBJ2-3; 13 nucleotides agree with TRBD2. V lost 5 bases and J lost 5; bases outside the gene matches: 10. The CDR3 runs to 17 residues. The germline V gene encodes CDR1 MNHNY and CDR2 SVGAGI (reference sequence).

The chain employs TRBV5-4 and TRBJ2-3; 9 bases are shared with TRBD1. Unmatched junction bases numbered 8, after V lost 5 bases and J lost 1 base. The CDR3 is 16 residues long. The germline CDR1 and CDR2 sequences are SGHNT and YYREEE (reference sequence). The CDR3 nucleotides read TGTGCCAGCAGAAAAAGACAGGGGGACGGCACAGATACGCAGTATTTT. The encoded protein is CASRKRQGDGTDTQYF.

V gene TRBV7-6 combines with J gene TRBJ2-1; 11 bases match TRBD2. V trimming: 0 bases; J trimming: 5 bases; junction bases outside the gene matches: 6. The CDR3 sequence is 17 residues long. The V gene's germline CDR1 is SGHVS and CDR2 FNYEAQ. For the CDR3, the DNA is TGTGCCAGCAGCTTAGCGGCGGGGACTAGCGGAAACAATGAGCAGTTCTTC. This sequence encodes CASSLAAGTSGNNEQFF. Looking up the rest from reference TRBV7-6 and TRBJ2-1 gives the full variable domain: GAGVSQSPRYKVTKRGQDVALRCDPISGHVSLYWYRQALGQGPEFLTYFNYEAQQDKSGLPNDRFSAERPEGSISTLTIQRTEQRDSAMYRCASSLAAGTSGNNEQFFGPGTRLTVL.

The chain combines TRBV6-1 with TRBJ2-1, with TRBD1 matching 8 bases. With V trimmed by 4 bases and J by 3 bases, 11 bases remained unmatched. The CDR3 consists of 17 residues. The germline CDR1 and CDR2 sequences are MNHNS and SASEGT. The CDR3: CASSASSPGTGYNEQFF. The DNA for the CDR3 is TGTGCCAGCAGTGCATCCTCCCCCGGGACAGGCTACAATGAGCAGTTCTTC.

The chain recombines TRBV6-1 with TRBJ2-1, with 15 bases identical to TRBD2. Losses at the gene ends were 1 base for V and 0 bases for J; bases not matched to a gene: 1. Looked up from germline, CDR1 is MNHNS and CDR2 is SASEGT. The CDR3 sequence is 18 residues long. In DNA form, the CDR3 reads TGTGCCAGCAGTGAAGGGACTAGCGGGAGGGCCTCCTACAATGAGCAGTTCTTC. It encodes CASSEGTSGRASYNEQFF.

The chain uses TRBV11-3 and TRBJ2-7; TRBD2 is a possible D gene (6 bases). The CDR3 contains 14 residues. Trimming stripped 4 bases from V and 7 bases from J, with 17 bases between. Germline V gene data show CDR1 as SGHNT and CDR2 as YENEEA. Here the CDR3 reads CASSSYRDSEEQYF. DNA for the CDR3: TGTGCCAGCAGCTCATATCGGGACTCGGAGGAGCAGTACTTC.

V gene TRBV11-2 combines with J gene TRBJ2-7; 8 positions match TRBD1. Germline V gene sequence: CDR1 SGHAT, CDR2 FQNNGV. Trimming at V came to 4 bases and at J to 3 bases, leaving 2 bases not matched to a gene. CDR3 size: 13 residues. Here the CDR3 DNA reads TGTGCCAGCAGCTCCGGACAGGGCTACGAGCAGTACTTC. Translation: CASSSGQGYEQYF.

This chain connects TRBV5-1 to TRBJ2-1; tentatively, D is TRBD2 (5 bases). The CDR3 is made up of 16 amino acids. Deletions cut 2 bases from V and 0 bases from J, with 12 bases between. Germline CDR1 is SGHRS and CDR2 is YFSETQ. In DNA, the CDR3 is TGCGCCAGCAGCTTTGCTAGCAAAAGCTCCTACAATGAGCAGTTCTTC. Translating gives CASSFASKSSYNEQFF.

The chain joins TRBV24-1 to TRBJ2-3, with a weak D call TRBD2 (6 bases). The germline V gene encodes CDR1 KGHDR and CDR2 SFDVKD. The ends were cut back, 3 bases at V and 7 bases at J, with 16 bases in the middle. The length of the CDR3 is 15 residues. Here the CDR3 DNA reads TGTGCCACCAGTGATCCCCGGGAGAGGACAAATACGCAGTATTTT. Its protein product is CATSDPRERTNTQYF.

The CDR3 coding sequence is TGTGCCAGCAGTTACAGGGTTGGTGAGCAGTTCTTC. Amino acid sequence: CASSYRVGEQFF. V usage is TRBV28 and J usage is TRBJ2-1, with D maybe TRBD1 (6 bases). Germline V gene sequence: CDR1 MDHEN, CDR2 SYDVKM. Trimming took off 4 bases at V and 9 bases at J, with 10 bases between the two ends. The CDR3 extends over 12 amino acids. Full variable domain (missing parts from reference TRBV28 and TRBJ2-1): DVKVTQSSRYLVKRTGEKVFLECVQDMDHENMFWYRQDPGLGLRLIYFSYDVKMKEKGDIPEGYSVSREKKERFSLILESASTNQTSMYLCASSYRVGEQFFGPGTRLTVL.

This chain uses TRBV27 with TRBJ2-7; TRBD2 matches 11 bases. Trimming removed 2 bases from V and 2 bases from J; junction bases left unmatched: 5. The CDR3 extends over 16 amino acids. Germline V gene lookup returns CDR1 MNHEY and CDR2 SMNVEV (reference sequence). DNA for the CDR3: TGTGCCAGCAGTTTAACTAGCGGGAGATGGGCCTACGAGCAGTACTTC. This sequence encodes CASSLTSGRWAYEQYF.

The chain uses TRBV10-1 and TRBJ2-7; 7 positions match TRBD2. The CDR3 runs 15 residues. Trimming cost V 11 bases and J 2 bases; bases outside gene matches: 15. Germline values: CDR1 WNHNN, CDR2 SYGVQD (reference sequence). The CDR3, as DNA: TGCGCCGGACGACCTCGTAAGCGGGAAACCTACGAGCAGTACTTC. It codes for CAGRPRKRETYEQYF.

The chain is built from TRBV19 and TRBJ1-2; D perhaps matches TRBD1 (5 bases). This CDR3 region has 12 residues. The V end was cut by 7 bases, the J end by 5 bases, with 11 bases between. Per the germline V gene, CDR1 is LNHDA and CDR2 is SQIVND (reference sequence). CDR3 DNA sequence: TGTGCCAGTACCTTGCAGGGATATGGCTACACCTTC. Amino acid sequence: CASTLQGYGYTF.

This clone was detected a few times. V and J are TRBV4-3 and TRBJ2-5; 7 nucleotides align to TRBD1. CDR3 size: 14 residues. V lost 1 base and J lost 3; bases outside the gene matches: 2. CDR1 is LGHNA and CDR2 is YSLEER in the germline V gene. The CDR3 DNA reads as TGCGCCAGCAGCCAAGGGACAGGAGAAGAGACCCAGTACTTC. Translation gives CASSQGTGEETQYF.

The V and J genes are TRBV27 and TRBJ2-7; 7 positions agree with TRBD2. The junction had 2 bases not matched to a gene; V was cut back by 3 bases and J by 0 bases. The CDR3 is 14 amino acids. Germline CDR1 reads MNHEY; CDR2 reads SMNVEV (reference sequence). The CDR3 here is CASSFGGGSYEQYF. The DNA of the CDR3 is TGTGCCAGCAGTTTTGGGGGGGGCTCCTACGAGCAGTACTTC.

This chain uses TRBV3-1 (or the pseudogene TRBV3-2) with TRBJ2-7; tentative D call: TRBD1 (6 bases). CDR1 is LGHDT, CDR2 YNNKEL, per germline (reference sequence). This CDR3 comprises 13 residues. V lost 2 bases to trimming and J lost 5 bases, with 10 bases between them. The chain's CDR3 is CASSQLQGHEQYF. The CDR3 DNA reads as TGTGCCAGCAGCCAACTACAGGGCCACGAGCAGTACTTC.